This TCR beta chain derives from a study of shared clonotypes between healthy human individuals. Measured with immunoSEQ multiplex PCR; TCRdb has only the in-frame clones, and not every one. The data show roughly 1,100,000 clones, with under 80% seen just once and roughly 1.5% held by the top ten. Germline-derived CDR1 and CDR2 are KGHSH and LQKENI. V shed 1 base and J shed 5 bases, with 11 bases lying between them. The CDR3 length is 14 residues. Sequencing was carried out using memory CD4+ T cells sorted from blood. Subset noted: CD45RA-negative fraction. This TCR was recovered from a man between 18 and 35 years old in good health. J is TRBJ2-5 and V is TRBV18, with D maybe TRBD2 (5 bases). CDR3 protein: CASSPQSGWETQYF. In DNA form, the CDR3 reads TGTGCCAGCTCACCACAGTCGGGGTGGGAGACCCAGTACTTC.